This is a list of T cell receptor beta chains from one sample in a study of monozygotic twins with inflammatory bowel disease. TCRdb reprocessed the 5' RACE reads, with one entry per CDR3 protein and no DNA. This repertoire includes some 300,000 distinct CDR3 sequences. Sequenced sample: blood. The receptors were gathered from a human donor with ulcerative colitis or Crohn's disease, or a healthy co-twin of an affected twin (not recorded which). Both conserved end residues are part of each CDR3. Fields, in order: V gene, J gene, CDR3 length, CDR3 protein.

>TRBV24-1|TRBJ1-2|14
CATSDPGQGDGYTF
>TRBV11-2|TRBJ1-1|18
CASSPGRGRSGMNTEAFF
>TRBV5-1|TRBJ2-2|15
CASSLAGFNTGELFF
>TRBV12-3/TRBV12-4|TRBJ2-7|15
CASSPPVGGIYEQYF
>TRBV28|TRBJ2-5|11
CASSQDWAQYF
>TRBV21-1|TRBJ1-5|14
CASSRYQGTQPQHF
>TRBV27|TRBJ2-2|16
CASSLFLQGTGRELFF
>TRBV7-9|TRBJ1-2|11
CASSPIYGYTF
>TRBV3-1|TRBJ2-7|15
CASSPRGTGRWEQYF
>TRBV28|TRBJ2-5|14
CASRKTSRQETQYF
>TRBV5-1|TRBJ2-5|14
CASSFWRVGETQYF
>TRBV5-5|TRBJ1-2|16
CASSLAGGITNYGYTF
>TRBV6-5|TRBJ1-4|15
CASSYATGTNEKLFF
>TRBV6-2/TRBV6-3|TRBJ1-2|16
CASSRDSINSNYGYTF
>TRBV7-2|TRBJ2-7|14
CASSFFGVADEQYF
>TRBV20-1|TRBJ1-4|15
CSAQQGGSANEKLFF
>TRBV7-3|TRBJ2-3|18
CASSYHLGTSGGTDTQYF
>TRBV7-9|TRBJ2-1|17
CASSLGLSTASPFEQFF
>TRBV5-1|TRBJ2-7|14
CASMRDGSSYEQYF
>TRBV7-3|TRBJ1-1|16
CASSFQGTGVNTEAFF
>TRBV18|TRBJ2-7|14
CASSPGTLVMEQYF
>TRBV6-5|TRBJ1-2|15
CASSYDGRGALGYTF
>TRBV5-4|TRBJ2-7|16
CASSTWRTSGSYEQYF
>TRBV7-8|TRBJ1-4|15
CASRSSTGEGEKLFF
>TRBV7-2|TRBJ2-7|15
CASSSPSGTGYEQYF
>TRBV6-5|TRBJ2-7|17
CASSYSGIAGYMKQQYF
>TRBV7-3|TRBJ2-1|15
CASSSLWGGLNEQFF
>TRBV29-1|TRBJ2-3|12
CSVGRGSDTQYF
>TRBV6-1|TRBJ1-3|16
CARRVRTVSIGNTIYF
>TRBV5-1|TRBJ2-1|15
CASSLGVMNHNEQFF
>TRBV4-3|TRBJ2-1|15
CASSQGDLRLAEQFF
>TRBV10-3|TRBJ1-4|12
CAISERDEKLFF
>TRBV4-3|TRBJ1-2|17
CASSQGWTPYLTYGYTF
>TRBV20-1|TRBJ2-1|13
CSDLAGGRNEQFF
>TRBV24-1|TRBJ1-5|15
CATSDSTGYNQPQHF
>TRBV12-5|TRBJ2-1|11
CASGLIGEQFF
>TRBV2|TRBJ2-7|11
CASGVGYEQYF
>TRBV5-4|TRBJ2-5|15
CASSTGVLGRETQYF
>TRBV5-4|TRBJ2-1|15
CASSLTGGSYNEQFF
>TRBV12-3/TRBV12-4|TRBJ2-7|15
CASSPNRDSSYEQYF
>TRBV2|TRBJ1-6|15
CASNPGRPYNSPLHF
>TRBV28|TRBJ1-1|15
CASRRTSDLQTEAFF
>TRBV20-1|TRBJ2-2|13
CSAPLGVSGELFF
>TRBV7-2|TRBJ2-7|16
CASSLAWLAGVHEQYF
>TRBV18|TRBJ2-5|15
CASSQGVGSQETQYF
>TRBV20-1|TRBJ2-7|15
CSASELAGKTYEQYF
>TRBV7-9|TRBJ2-7|12
CASSLGTAEQYF
>TRBV7-9|TRBJ1-1|14
CASSLAGGVSEAFF
>TRBV18|TRBJ1-5|18
CASSPAGGAYGGNQPQHF
>TRBV30|TRBJ1-1|15
CAWSVRDRANTEAFF
>TRBV4-2|TRBJ2-1|13
CASSQEDGNEQFF
>TRBV30|TRBJ2-2|14
CAWSGRGYTGELFF
>TRBV19|TRBJ2-1|14
CASRPRLATHEQFF
>TRBV5-1|TRBJ2-1|15
CASSLGGRGSDEQFF
>TRBV29-1|TRBJ2-7|13
CSAKTVHSYEQYF
>TRBV10-3|TRBJ2-7|13
CAIRGDRAREQYF
>TRBV13|TRBJ2-7|17
CASSHTSDRGLSYEQYF
>TRBV11-2|TRBJ2-5|16
CASSSAWVAGEETQYF